The T cell receptor (beta chain) under discussion was sequenced for a study of blood T cell repertoires in COVID-19. TCRdb's copy holds only in-frame clones and misses some; the assay was immunoSEQ multiplex PCR. The sample yields about 160,000 clones, 65% to 85% seen once. Germline loops: CDR1 SEHNR, CDR2 FQNEAQ (reference sequence). The germline V and J ends were trimmed by 10 bases and 7 bases, with 16 bases remaining between them. This CDR3 is built from 13 residues. The source of this sequence is a middle-aged woman with acute COVID-19. The chain recombines TRBV7-9 with TRBJ1-4; perhaps TRBD1 as D (6 bases). Sequences were obtained from PBMCs or T cells enriched from blood (not recorded which). CDR3 region: CATQDRDFEKLFF. The DNA for the CDR3 is TGTGCCACTCAGGACAGAGACTTTGAAAAACTGTTTTTT.